Presented here are 10 T cell receptor beta chains from one specimen sequenced in a study of shared clonotypes between healthy human individuals. The protocol was immunoSEQ multiplex PCR, while the TCRdb copy is restricted to in-frame clones and leaves out a portion. Of millions of clones listed, approximately 95% were seen once; the top ten hold about 0.39%. The sequenced material came from naive CD4+ T cells from PBMCs. This sample's subset: CD45RA+ positively selected. All receptors derive from a man younger than 30 in good health. Some clones in this sample may be carry-over from other donors' samples.

The chain uses TRBV5-1 and TRBJ2-7; 14 bases match TRBD2. J gave up 6 bases and V 3 bases, and 5 bases lay outside the gene matches. CDR3 length: 15 residues. Germline CDR1 SGHRS, CDR2 YFSETQ. In DNA, the CDR3 is TGCGCCAGCAGCTACCGCGGGACTAGCGGGAGCGAGCAGTACTTC. Its protein product is CASSYRGTSGSEQYF.

The table lists this clone with a count of one. The chain uses TRBV6-1 and TRBJ1-5, with D uncertain. V was pared by 4 bases and J by 0 bases, with 10 bases between. CDR3 length: 15 amino acids. Germline loops: CDR1 MNHNS, CDR2 SASEGT. CDR3 nucleotides: TGTGCCAGCAGTGTGGGCATCAATAGCAATCAGCCCCAGCATTTT. It yields the protein CASSVGINSNQPQHF.

This clone turned up a few times. The gene calls are TRBV28 and TRBJ1-2, with 8 nucleotides matching TRBD1. The CDR3 has 14 amino acids. CDR1 and CDR2 from the germline V gene are MDHEN and SYDVKM. V was pared by 4 bases and J by 12 bases, with 13 bases of the junction left unmatched. CDR3 in DNA: TGTGCCAGCAGTTACCAGCCTCGACAGGGGAAGGACACCTTC. Translated, it gives CASSYQPRQGKDTF.

V is TRBV4-3 and J is TRBJ1-1, with unresolved D. The CDR3 totals 14 residues. Trimming took 5 bases from V and 2 from J, leaving 12 bases between them. The V gene's germline CDR1 is LGHNA and CDR2 YSLEER. The CDR3 DNA reads as TGCGCCAGCAGCAGAAGGACGGGTAACACTGAAGCTTTCTTT. Translated, it gives CASSRRTGNTEAFF.

This clone is a singleton in its sample. The J gene is TRBJ2-7, the V gene TRBV4-3, with D perhaps being TRBD1 or TRBD2 (6 bases each). Germline CDR1 is LGHNA and CDR2 is YSLEER. This CDR3 region has 16 residues. V dropped 1 base and J dropped 4 bases, with 17 bases sitting between them. The DNA for the CDR3 is TGCGCCAGCAGCCAAGGGGGGGCCAGCGGAACTTACGAGCAGTACTTC. Protein product: CASSQGGASGTYEQYF.

The gene calls are TRBV27 and TRBJ1-2; D is possibly TRBD1 (5 bases). Germline CDR1 reads MNHEY; CDR2 reads SMNVEV (reference sequence). The CDR3 is 14 residues long. Deletions cut 5 bases from V and 12 bases from J, with 22 bases between. In DNA, the CDR3 is TGTGCCAGCAGTCATGGCCTCGGGGGAATATTTGACACCTTC. This sequence encodes CASSHGLGGIFDTF.

Here the CDR3 reads CASSTGLAETGYEQYF. The CDR3 nucleotides are TGCGCCAGCAGCACGGGACTAGCGGAGACAGGCTACGAGCAGTACTTC. The chain recombines TRBV5-1 with TRBJ2-7; 11 nucleotides align to TRBD2. Trimming removed 4 bases from V and 3 bases from J; junction bases left unmatched: 9. This CDR3 has 16 amino acids. Germline assignment: CDR1 SGHRS and CDR2 YFSETQ.

This chain joins TRBV6-1 and TRBJ1-1, with 7 positions matching TRBD1. The CDR3 sequence is 14 residues long. CDR1 is MNHNS and CDR2 is SASEGT in the germline V gene. The junction had 13 bases not matched to a gene; V was cut back by 8 bases and J by 7 bases. The CDR3 nucleotides are TGTGCCAGCCCCGAGGGGGCGCCCAGTGATGAAGCTTTCTTT. Its translation: CASPEGAPSDEAFF.

This clone was picked up one time. This chain connects TRBV21-1 to TRBJ2-1; whether TRBD2, the table's D call, matches the DNA was not checked. TRBV21-1 is listed as a pseudogene. The CDR3 totals 17 residues. CDR3 in DNA: TGTGCCAGCAGCAAAGTCGGAACGCGGGAGGGCGGGAATGAGCAGTTCTTC. It encodes CASSKVGTREGGNEQFF.

This chain connects TRBV7-2 to TRBJ1-2; 7 nucleotides line up with TRBD1. Trimming at V came to 5 bases and at J to 6 bases, leaving 9 bases not matched to a gene. The CDR3 totals 14 residues. Germline CDR1 is SGHTA and CDR2 is FQGNSA. The DNA for the CDR3 is TGTGCCAGCAGCCGCGCCAGGGGGGGGAATGGCTACACCTTC. This translates into CASSRARGGNGYTF.